The clone carrying this T cell receptor (delta chain) is medium-sized within its sample. This record comes from a study of gamma-delta T cells after stem cell transplantation. CDR3 size: 17 residues. V lost 1 base to trimming and J lost 0 bases; unmatched junction nucleotides: 7. Germline-derived CDR1 and CDR2 are GEAIGNYY and EKD. TCRdb reanalyzed the RT-PCR reads using CATT. In the table there are about 7,800 delta-chain clones, 13% to 15% of which are singletons. Sequences were obtained from gamma-delta T cells. This sequence joins TRDV2 and TRDJ2, with 7 bases lining up with TRDD3. This sequence was found in a human donor. It is not recorded whose cells these are; they may come from a transplant donor. DNA of the CDR3: TGTGCCTGTGACACTGGGGGACCGAGACCTTTGACAGCACAACTCTTCTTT. It encodes CACDTGGPRPLTAQLFF.